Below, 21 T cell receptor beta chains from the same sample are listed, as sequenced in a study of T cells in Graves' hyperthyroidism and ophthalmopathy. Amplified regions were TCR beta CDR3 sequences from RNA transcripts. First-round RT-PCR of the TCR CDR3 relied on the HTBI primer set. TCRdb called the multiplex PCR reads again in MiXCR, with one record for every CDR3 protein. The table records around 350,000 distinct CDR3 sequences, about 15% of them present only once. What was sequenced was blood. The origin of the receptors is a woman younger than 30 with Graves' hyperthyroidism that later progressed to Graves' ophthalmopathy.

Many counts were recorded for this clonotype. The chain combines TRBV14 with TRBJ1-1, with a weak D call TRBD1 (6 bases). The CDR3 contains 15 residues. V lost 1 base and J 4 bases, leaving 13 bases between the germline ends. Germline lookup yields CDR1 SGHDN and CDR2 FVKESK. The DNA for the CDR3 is TGTGCCAGCAGCCAAGGCGGAAACAGGGTCACTGAAGCTTTCTTT. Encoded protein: CASSQGGNRVTEAFF.

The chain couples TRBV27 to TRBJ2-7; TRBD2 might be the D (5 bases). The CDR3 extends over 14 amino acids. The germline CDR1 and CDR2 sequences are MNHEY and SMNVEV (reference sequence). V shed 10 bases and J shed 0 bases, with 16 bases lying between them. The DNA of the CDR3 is TGTGCCACCCAGGCGGGCAGCGACTCCTACGAGCAGTACTTC. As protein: CATQAGSDSYEQYF.

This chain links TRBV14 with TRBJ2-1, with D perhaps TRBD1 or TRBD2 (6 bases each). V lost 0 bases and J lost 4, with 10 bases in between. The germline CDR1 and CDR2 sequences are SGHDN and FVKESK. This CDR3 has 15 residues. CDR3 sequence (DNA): TGTGCCAGCAGCCAAGAGGGGGGCCTTTACAATGAGCAGTTCTTC. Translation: CASSQEGGLYNEQFF.

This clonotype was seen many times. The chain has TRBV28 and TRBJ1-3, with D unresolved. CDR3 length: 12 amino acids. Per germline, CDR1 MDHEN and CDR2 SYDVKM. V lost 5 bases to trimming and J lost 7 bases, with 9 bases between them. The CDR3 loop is CASSTLRNTIYF. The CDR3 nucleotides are TGTGCCAGCAGTACCCTCCGGAACACCATATATTTT.

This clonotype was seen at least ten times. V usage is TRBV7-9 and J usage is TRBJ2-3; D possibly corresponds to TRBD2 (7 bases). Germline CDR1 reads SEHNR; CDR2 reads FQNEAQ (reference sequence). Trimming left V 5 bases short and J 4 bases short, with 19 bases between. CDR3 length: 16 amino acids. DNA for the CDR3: TGTGCCAGCAGCCCCGGGGGCAGCGGGATCTCAGATACGCAGTATTTT. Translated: CASSPGGSGISDTQYF.

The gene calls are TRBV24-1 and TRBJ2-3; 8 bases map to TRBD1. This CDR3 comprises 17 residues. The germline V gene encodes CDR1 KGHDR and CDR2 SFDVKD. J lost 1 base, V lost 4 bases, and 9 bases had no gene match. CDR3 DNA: TGTGCCACCAGTGACTTAGGAGGGGACAGGCGCACAGATACGCAGTATTTT. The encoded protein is CATSDLGGDRRTDTQYF.

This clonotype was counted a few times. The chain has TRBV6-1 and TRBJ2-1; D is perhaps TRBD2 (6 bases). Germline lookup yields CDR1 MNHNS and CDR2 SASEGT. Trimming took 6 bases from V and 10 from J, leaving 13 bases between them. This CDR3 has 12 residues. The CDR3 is CASSRRDLEQFF. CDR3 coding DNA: TGTGCCAGCAGCCGGCGGGACTTGGAGCAGTTCTTC.

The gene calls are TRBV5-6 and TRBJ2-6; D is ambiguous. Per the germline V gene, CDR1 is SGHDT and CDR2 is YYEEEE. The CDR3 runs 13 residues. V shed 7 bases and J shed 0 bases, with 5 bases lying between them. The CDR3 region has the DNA TGTGCCAGCGCCCTCTCTGGGGCCAACGTCCTGACTTTC. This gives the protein CASALSGANVLTF.

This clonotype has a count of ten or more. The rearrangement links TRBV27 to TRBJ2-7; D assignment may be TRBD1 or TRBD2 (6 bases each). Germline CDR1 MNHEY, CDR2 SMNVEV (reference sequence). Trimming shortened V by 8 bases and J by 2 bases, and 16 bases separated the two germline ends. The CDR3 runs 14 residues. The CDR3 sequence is CASSTQGGPYEQYF. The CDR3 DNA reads TGTGCCAGCTCCACCCAAGGGGGGCCCTACGAGCAGTACTTC.

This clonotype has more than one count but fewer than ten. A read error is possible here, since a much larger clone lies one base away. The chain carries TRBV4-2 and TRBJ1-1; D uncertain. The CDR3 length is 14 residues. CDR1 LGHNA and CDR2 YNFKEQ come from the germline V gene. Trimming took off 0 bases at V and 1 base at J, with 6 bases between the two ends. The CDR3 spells CASSQDSKNTEAFF. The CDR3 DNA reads TGTGCCAGCAGCCAAGACAGCAAGAACACTGAAGCTTTCTTT.

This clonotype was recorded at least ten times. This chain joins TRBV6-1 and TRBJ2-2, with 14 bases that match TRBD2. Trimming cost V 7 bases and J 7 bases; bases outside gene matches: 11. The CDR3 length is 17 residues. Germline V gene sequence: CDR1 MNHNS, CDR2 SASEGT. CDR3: CASTLLGLAGEVGELFF. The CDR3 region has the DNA TGTGCCAGCACCTTACTGGGACTAGCGGGAGAGGTCGGGGAGCTGTTTTTT.

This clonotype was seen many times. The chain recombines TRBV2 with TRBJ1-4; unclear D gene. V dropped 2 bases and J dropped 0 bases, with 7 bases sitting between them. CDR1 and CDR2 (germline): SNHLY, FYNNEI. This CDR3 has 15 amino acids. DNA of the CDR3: TGTGCCAGCAGTGAACAGGCAGCAACTAATGAAAAACTGTTTTTT. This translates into CASSEQAATNEKLFF.

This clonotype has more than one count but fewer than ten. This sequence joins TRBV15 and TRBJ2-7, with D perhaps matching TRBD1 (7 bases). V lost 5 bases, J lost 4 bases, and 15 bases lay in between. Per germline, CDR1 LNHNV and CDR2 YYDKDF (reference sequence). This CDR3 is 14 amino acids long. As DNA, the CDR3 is TGTGCCACCAGCCTTCAGGGGGGAGGTTACGAGCAGTACTTC. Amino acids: CATSLQGGGYEQYF.

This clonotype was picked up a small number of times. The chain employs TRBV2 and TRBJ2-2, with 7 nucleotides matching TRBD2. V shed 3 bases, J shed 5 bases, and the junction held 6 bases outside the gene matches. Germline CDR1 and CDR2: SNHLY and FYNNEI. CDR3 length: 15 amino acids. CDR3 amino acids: CASSDRGGGTGELFF. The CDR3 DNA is TGTGCCAGCAGTGATAGGGGCGGGGGAACCGGGGAGCTGTTTTTT.

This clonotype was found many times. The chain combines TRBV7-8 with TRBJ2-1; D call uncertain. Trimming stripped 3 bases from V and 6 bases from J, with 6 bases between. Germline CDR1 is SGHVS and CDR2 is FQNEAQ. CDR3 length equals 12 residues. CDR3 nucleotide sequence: TGTGCCAGCAGCTTCGGGTCCAATGAGCAGTTCTTC. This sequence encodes CASSFGSNEQFF.

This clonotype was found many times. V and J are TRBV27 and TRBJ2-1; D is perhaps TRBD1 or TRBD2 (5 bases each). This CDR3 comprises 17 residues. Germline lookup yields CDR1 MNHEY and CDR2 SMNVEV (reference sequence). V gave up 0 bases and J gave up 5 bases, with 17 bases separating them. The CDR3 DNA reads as TGTGCCAGCAGTTTATCGTCAGGGACCTTTCTCAACAATGAGCAGTTCTTC. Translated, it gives CASSLSSGTFLNNEQFF.

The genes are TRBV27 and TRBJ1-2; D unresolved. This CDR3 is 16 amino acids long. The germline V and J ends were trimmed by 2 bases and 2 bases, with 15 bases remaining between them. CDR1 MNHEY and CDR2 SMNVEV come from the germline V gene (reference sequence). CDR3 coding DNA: TGTGCCAGCAGTTTACGTTTGCCCCTAGGCAACTATGGCTACACCTTC. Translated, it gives CASSLRLPLGNYGYTF.

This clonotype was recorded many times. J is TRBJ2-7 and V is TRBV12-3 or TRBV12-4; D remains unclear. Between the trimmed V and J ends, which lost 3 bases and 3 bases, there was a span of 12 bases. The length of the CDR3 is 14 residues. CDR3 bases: TGTGCCAGCAGTTTGCGAGCGCTGAACTACGAGCAGTACTTC. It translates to CASSLRALNYEQYF.

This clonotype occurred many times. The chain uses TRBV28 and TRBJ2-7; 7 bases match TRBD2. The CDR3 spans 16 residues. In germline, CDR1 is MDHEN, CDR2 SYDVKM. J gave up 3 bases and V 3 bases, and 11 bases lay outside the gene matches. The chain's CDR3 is CASSFDGRPPGYEQYF. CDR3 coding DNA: TGTGCCAGCAGTTTCGACGGGAGGCCCCCCGGCTACGAGCAGTACTTC.

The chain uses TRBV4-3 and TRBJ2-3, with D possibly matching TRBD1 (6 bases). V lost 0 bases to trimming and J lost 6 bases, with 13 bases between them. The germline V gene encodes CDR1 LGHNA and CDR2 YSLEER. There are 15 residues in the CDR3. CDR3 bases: TGCGCCAGCAGCCAAGAGCCTCAAAGGGGGGATACGCAGTATTTT. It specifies CASSQEPQRGDTQYF.

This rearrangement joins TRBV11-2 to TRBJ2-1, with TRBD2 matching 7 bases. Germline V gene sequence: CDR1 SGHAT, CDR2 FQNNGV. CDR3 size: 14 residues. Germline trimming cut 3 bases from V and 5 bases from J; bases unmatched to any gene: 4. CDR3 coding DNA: TGTGCCAGCAGCTTGGCTAGCGGAAACAATGAGCAGTTCTTC. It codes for CASSLASGNNEQFF.